This entry lists 5 T cell receptor beta chains sequenced from one sample in a study of shared clonotypes between healthy human individuals (dated by TCRdb to about 2020). For the CD8 naive samples, CD45RO-negative cells were positively selected for CCR7, yielding a CD45RA+CCR7+ population from which TemRA cells were excluded. Library prep was done by the immunoSEQ multiplex PCR assay. This is the immuneACCESS table as TCRdb keeps it, with only in-frame sequences that have V and J called. A part of the clones is gone; compared with another copy, unresolved V genes explain less than half, and the rest is unexplained. The sample has 1.5 million to 2.5 million clones on record, 85% to 95% of them singletons. 0.95% to 1.5% of the sample belongs to the ten largest clones. The source material was naive CD8+ T cells sorted from blood. Read against the paper, the sample's cell subset or site label means: CD45RA+CCR7+. These receptors originate from a man between 18 and 35 years old in good health.

As DNA, the CDR3 is TGTGCCAGCAGTTTCCGATGGACTAGCGGCTCCTACAATGAGCAGTTCTTC. Encoded protein: CASSFRWTSGSYNEQFF. V is TRBV27 and J is TRBJ2-1; TRBD2 matches at 10 bases. This CDR3 spans 17 amino acids. Germline assignment: CDR1 MNHEY and CDR2 SMNVEV (reference sequence). Trimming took 3 bases from V and 0 from J; bases not matched to a gene: 5.

With respect to this clone: Other nucleotide sequences from this sample produce the same CDR3. This rearrangement joins TRBV27 to TRBJ1-3; no definite D call. Germline CDR1 and CDR2: MNHEY and SMNVEV (reference sequence). Trimming left V 0 bases short and J 2 bases short, with 8 bases between. The CDR3 is made up of 15 amino acids. Written as DNA, the CDR3 is TGTGCCAGCAGTTTATCGTCAGGAACTGGAAACACCATATATTTT. Translated, it gives CASSLSSGTGNTIYF.

Only one count was recorded for this clone. This chain connects TRBV19 to TRBJ1-1, with D perhaps TRBD1 (5 bases). Between the trimmed V and J ends, which lost 6 bases and 3 bases, there was a span of 11 bases. The CDR3 spans 13 residues. Per germline, CDR1 LNHDA and CDR2 SQIVND (reference sequence). CDR3 residues: CASRGTLDTEAFF. The CDR3 region has the DNA TGTGCCAGTAGAGGGACCCTAGACACTGAAGCTTTCTTT.

About this clone: Other nucleotide sequences from this sample produce the same CDR3. The chain couples TRBV2 to TRBJ2-2; the D is unclear. CDR3 length: 12 residues. The germline gives CDR1 SNHLY, CDR2 FYNNEI. Trimming took off 5 bases at V and 2 bases at J, with 3 bases between the two ends. CDR3 residues: CASSSNTGELFF. The CDR3 DNA is TGTGCCAGCAGTTCAAACACCGGGGAGCTGTTTTTT.

V gene TRBV20-1 combines with J gene TRBJ2-7; D not certain. The V end lost 3 bases, the J end lost 2 bases, and 5 bases lay between the germline ends. Germline CDR1 DFQATT, CDR2 SNEGSKA (reference sequence). The CDR3 length is 11 residues. The CDR3 DNA is TGCAGTGCTAGGAGCACCTACGAGCAGTACTTC. This codes for CSARSTYEQYF.